This T cell receptor beta chain comes out of a study of beta chain features in type 1 diabetes. For this clone: Its antigen is unknown.

Blood was drawn once from each donor into heparinised tubes. The draws averaged about 120 mL. Reverse transcribing all isolated RNA meant expressed TCRB transcripts were sequenced. Roughly 3.6 million reads on average were seen across naive, central memory and regulatory T cell samples. Method: immunoSEQ multiplex PCR; TCRdb's copy keeps in-frame clones and lacks some. The sample yields under 850,000 clones, 13% seen once. General study findings and limits: In every one of the four CD4+ subsets, TCRB CDR3s were moderately but significantly shorter in Type 1 diabetes patients.

Trimming took off 5 bases at V and 9 bases at J, with 5 bases between the two ends. Per germline, CDR1 MNHEY and CDR2 SMNVEV (reference sequence). CDR3 length: 10 residues. The origin of this receptor is a man between 18 and 29 years old with type 1 diabetes. V is TRBV27 and J is TRBJ2-1; the D is unclear. The sequenced sample was naive CD4+ T cells from blood. The CDR3 DNA is TGTGCCAGCAGTAGGATTGAGCAGTTCTTC. It yields the protein CASSRIEQFF.